Sequencing of this T cell receptor (beta chain) was carried out in a study of T-cell memory formation after mild COVID-19. Study context: For the most part, TCR clusters were specific to one donor.

Researchers used 5'RACE with constant-segment primers to make TCR alpha and TCR beta cDNA libraries that carry sample barcodes and UMIs. TCRdb redid the calling of the 5' RACE reads with MiXCR, one entry per CDR3 protein. Of 470,000 or so distinct CDR3 sequences listed, approximately 18% are singletons. As for this clonotype: What it binds is not known.

Study conclusions and caveats: Largely, contracting CD4+ clones fell within CM and EM, and contracting CD8+ clones within EMRA. Cross-reactive memory appears to have joined, as suggested by some responding clones showing up in pre-infection memory.

V lost 0 bases, J lost 4 bases, and 10 bases stayed unmatched. Per the germline V gene, CDR1 is MGHRA and CDR2 is YSYEKL. The CDR3 contains 17 residues. Source material: PBMCs or a T cell subset sorted from them (not recorded which). The V gene is TRBV4-1, the J gene TRBJ2-5; TRBD2 agrees at 8 bases. The TCR originated in an adult woman who had mild COVID-19 (a few samples of this study predate the infection). Cell type and time point are not known. CDR3 residues: CASSQEAGAGGLETQYF. The CDR3 DNA sequence: TGCGCCAGCAGCCAAGAAGCTGGGGCGGGGGGCTTAGAGACCCAGTACTTC.